This paragraph reports one TCR beta chain. The antigen it recognizes is unknown. Base qualities are not recorded, but no much larger clone differs from it by a single base. The data were taken from a study of blood T cell repertoires in COVID-19 (dated by TCRdb to 2020 to 2021). Study-wide context: Samples covering the acute and convalescent phases of COVID-19 were provided by collaborators in the United States, Italy and Spain. The repertoires were released in a freely available public database meant as a resource for research on the immune response to SARS-CoV-2. Subjects who had been exposed to COVID-19, were actively infected with it, or had recovered from it provided the deeply sampled blood TCRbeta repertoires that made up the dataset. HLA class I and class II types, where available, came from metadata supplied by the sample provider rather than from assay-based typing. Sample metadata almost always included a de-identified subject ID, COVID-19 status, age in years and sex. The prospective study material was composed of cDNA or gDNA derived from T cells, B-cell-depleted T cells, or PBMCs. Samples came from the ongoing ImmuneRACE study (first 160 participants) plus 1,254 subjects from 6 global collaborators. General findings and caveats noted by the study authors: The quantity of clinical and demographic metadata differed by source and by participant and was supplied without curation.

Taken from the germline V gene, the CDR1 and CDR2 loops are MNHEY and SVGAGI. From the cysteine through the phenylalanine, the CDR3 covers 12 amino acids. Only CDR3 DNA remains: 36 bases, in frame from the first base. After removal of 8 bases from V and 10 bases from J, the junction retains 8 bases not matched to a gene. The immunoSEQ Assay, a bias-controlled multiplex PCR, was used to amplify TCRbeta CDR3 regions from genomic DNA. On the authors' methods: The number of nucleated cells in each sample was estimated from the amplification of reference gene primers within the assay. Sequence reads were collapsed and filtered to measure the absolute abundance of every unique TCRbeta CDR3 rearrangement. For each sample, productive Simpson clonality was calculated by taking the square root of Simpson's diversity index across productive rearrangements. Sourced from immuneACCESS, this table was stored by TCRdb with only in-frame sequences that have V and J called. A share of the clones is absent; for the studies checked, an unresolved V gene accounts for under half, and the remainder has no known explanation. V and J calls and clone size are as listed in that table; D and trimming were resolved from the DNA. The table for this sample lists 130,000 or so clones; 84% of them were counted only once. 12% of the sample lies in the top ten.

Whole blood was collected in K2EDTA tubes by collaborating institutions according to the institutions' own protocols. For TCRbeta analysis, collaborators shipped samples as frozen whole blood, isolated PBMCs, or DNA extracted from either of those sample types. Rearrangement joined TRBV6-5 to TRBJ1-3; 7 nucleotides in the junction match TRBD1. This clonotype was obtained from an older woman with acute or convalescent COVID-19. Sequences were obtained from peripheral blood. The nucleotide sequence reads TGTGCCAGCGCGACAGGGTGGGATACCATATATTTT. Its protein product is CASATGWDTIYF.